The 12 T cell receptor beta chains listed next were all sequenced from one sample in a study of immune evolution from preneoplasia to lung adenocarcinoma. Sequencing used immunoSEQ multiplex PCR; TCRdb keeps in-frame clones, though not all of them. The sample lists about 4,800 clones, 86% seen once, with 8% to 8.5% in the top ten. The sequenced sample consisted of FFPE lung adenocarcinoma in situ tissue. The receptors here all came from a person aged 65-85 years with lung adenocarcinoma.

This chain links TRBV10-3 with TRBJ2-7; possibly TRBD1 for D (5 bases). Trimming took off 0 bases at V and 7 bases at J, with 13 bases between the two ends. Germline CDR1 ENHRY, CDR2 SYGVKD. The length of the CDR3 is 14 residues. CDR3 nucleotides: TGTGCCATCAGTGAGTCGATGCAGGGCAAAGAGCAGTACTTC. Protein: CAISESMQGKEQYF.

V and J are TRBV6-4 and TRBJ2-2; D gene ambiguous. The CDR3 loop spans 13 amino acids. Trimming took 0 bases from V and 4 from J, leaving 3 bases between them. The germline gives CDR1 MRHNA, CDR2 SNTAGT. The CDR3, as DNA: TGTGCCAGCAGTGACTCTAGCACCGGGGAGCTGTTTTTT. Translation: CASSDSSTGELFF.

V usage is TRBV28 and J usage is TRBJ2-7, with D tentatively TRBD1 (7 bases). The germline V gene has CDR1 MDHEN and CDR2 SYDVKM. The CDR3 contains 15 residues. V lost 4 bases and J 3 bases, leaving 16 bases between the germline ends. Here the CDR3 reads CASSYGGGVGYEQYF. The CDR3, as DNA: TGTGCCAGCAGTTACGGAGGGGGCGTGGGCTACGAGCAGTACTTC.

The CDR3 spells CASSLLSLRVEQFF. The CDR3 bases are TGTGCCAGCAGCTTGCTCAGCTTGAGGGTTGAGCAGTTCTTC. The chain employs TRBV7-9 and TRBJ2-1, with D tentatively TRBD2 (5 bases). This CDR3 spans 14 amino acids. The V end was cut by 3 bases, the J end by 9 bases, with 15 bases between. CDR1 SEHNR and CDR2 FQNEAQ come from the germline V gene (reference sequence).

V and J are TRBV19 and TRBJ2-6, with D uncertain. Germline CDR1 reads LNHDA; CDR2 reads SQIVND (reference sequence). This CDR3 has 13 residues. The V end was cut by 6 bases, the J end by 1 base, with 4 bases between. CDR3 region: CASSESGANVLTF. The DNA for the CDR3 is TGTGCCAGTAGCGAATCTGGGGCCAACGTCCTGACTTTC.

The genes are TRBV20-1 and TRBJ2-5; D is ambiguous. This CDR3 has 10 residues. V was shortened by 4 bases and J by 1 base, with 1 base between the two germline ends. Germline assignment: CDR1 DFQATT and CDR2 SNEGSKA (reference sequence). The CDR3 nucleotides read TGCAGTGCTATCCAAGAGACCCAGTACTTC. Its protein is CSAIQETQYF.

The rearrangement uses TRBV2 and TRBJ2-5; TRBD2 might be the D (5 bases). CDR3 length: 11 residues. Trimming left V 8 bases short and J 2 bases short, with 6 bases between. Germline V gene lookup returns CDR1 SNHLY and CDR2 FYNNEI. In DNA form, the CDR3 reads TGTGCCAGCGGAGGTCAAGAGACCCAGTACTTC. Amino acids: CASGGQETQYF.

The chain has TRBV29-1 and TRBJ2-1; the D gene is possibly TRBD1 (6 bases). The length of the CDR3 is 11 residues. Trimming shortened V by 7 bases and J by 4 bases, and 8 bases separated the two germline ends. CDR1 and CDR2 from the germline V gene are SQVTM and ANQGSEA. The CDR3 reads CSAGQYNEQFF. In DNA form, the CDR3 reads TGCAGCGCCGGACAGTACAATGAGCAGTTCTTC.

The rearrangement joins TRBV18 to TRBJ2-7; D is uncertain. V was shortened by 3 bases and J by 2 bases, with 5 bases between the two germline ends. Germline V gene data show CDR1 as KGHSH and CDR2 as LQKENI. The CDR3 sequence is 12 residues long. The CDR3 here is CASSPAAYEQYF. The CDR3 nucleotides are TGTGCCAGCTCACCGGCAGCCTACGAGCAGTACTTC. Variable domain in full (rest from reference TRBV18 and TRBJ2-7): NAGVMQNPRHLVRRRGQEARLRCSPMKGHSHVYWYRQLPEEGLKFMVYLQKENIIDESGMPKERFSAEFPKEGPSILRIQQVVRGDSAAYFCASSPAAYEQYFGPGTRLTVT.

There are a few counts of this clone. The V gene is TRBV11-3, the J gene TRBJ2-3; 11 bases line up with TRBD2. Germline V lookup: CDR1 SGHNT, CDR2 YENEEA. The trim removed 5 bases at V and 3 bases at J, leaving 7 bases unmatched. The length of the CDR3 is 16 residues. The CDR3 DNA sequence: TGTGCCAGCAGCCCGATCTCTAGCGGGAGGACAGATACGCAGTATTTT. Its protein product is CASSPISSGRTDTQYF.

DNA of the CDR3: TGTGCCAGCAGCTTGGACAGGGCCTCAACTAATGAAAAACTGTTTTTT. It yields the protein CASSLDRASTNEKLFF. This rearrangement joins TRBV5-4 to TRBJ1-4; perhaps TRBD1 as D (6 bases). Trimming shortened V by 0 bases and J by 0 bases, and 9 bases separated the two germline ends. The germline V gene has CDR1 SGHNT and CDR2 YYREEE (reference sequence). The CDR3 spans 16 residues.

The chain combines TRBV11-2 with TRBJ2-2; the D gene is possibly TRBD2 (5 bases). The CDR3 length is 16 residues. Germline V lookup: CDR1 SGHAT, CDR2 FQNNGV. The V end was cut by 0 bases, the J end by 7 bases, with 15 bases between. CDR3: CASSLETGLRGGELFF. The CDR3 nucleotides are TGTGCCAGCAGCTTAGAAACCGGACTTCGGGGCGGGGAGCTGTTTTTT.